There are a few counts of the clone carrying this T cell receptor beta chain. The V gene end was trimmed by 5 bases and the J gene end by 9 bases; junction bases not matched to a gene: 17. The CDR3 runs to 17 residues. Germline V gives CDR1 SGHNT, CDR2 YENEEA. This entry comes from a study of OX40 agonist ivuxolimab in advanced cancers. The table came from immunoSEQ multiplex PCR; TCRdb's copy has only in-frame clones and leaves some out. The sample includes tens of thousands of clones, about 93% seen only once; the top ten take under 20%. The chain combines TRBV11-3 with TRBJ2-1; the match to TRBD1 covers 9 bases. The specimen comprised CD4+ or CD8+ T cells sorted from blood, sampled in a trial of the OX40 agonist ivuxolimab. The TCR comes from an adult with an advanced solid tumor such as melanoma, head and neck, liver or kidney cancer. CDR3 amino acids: CASSRRAGGTGFGEQFF. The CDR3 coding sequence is TGTGCCAGCAGCCGACGGGCCGGTGGGACAGGGTTCGGTGAGCAGTTCTTC. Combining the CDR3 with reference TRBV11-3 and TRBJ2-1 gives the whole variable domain EAGVVQSPRYKIIEKKQPVAFWCNPISGHNTLYWYLQNLGQGPELLIRYENEEAVDDSQLPKDRFSAERLKGVDSTLKIQPAELGDSAVYLCASSRRAGGTGFGEQFFGPGTRLTVL.